This TCR beta chain was identified in a study of monozygotic twins with inflammatory bowel disease. There are 13 residues in the CDR3. TCRdb reprocessed the 5' RACE reads and reports one entry per CDR3 protein, with no DNA. This sample's table has approximately 390,000 distinct CDR3 sequences. To note about this clonotype: The antigen is undetermined.

General study findings and limits: Twin concordance left repertoire similarity unchanged, with limited power a possible explanation for this lack of difference.

This clonotype originated in a human donor with ulcerative colitis or Crohn's disease, or a healthy co-twin of an affected twin (not recorded which). This sequence joins TRBV12-3 or TRBV12-4 and TRBJ2-2; absent DNA, TCRdb's TRBD1 call cannot be checked. The sequencing sample was made of blood. This chain's CDR3 is CASTPFASGELFF.